Listed here are 20 T cell receptor beta chains from one sample, sequenced in a study of blood T cell repertoires in COVID-19. Using immunoSEQ multiplex PCR, the repertoire was profiled, and TCRdb retains in-frame clones only, with some absent. The sample comprises more than 250,000 clones, around 83% of which are singletons, and approximately 4% rests with the top ten. The sequencing input was peripheral blood. These receptor sequences come from a man younger than 35 with active or convalescent COVID-19.

This clone was counted between two and nine times. The chain recombines TRBV18 with TRBJ2-7; the match to TRBD1 covers 7 bases. J gave up 4 bases and V 3 bases, and 9 bases lay outside the gene matches. Per the germline V gene, CDR1 is KGHSH and CDR2 is LQKENI. The CDR3 sequence is 15 residues long. CDR3 DNA: TGTGCCAGCTCACCTTACAACAGGGGAACGTACGAGCAGTACTTC. It is translated as CASSPYNRGTYEQYF.

The genes are TRBV13 and TRBJ2-4; 8 bases fit TRBD2. Germline values: CDR1 PRHDT, CDR2 FYEKMQ (reference sequence). The CDR3 consists of 16 residues. Unmatched junction bases numbered 12, after V lost 3 bases and J lost 8 bases. This CDR3 reads CASSFSVAGTRDIQYF. The CDR3 DNA follows: TGTGCCAGCAGCTTCTCCGTAGCGGGGACGAGGGACATTCAGTACTTC. Full variable domain (rest looked up from reference TRBV13 and TRBJ2-4): AAGVIQSPRHLIKEKRETATLKCYPIPRHDTVYWYQQGPGQDPQFLISFYEKMQSDKGSIPDRFSAQQFSDYHSELNMSSLELGDSALYFCASSFSVAGTRDIQYFGAGTRLSVL.

The V and J genes are TRBV23-1 and TRBJ2-3, with 7 bases lining up with TRBD2. TRBV23-1 is treated as an ORF (open reading frame) with a function not yet certain. The CDR3 has 16 amino acids. With V trimmed by 9 bases and J by 4 bases, 16 bases remained unmatched. The CDR3 reads CARSHGSSGIPDTQYF. CDR3 in DNA: TGCGCCAGATCCCATGGATCCAGCGGGATCCCAGATACGCAGTATTTT.

In nucleotides, the CDR3 is TGTGCCACCAGCACGACAGATCTTTATTCACCCCTCCACTTT. Translation: CATSTTDLYSPLHF. The rearrangement joins TRBV15 to TRBJ1-6, with TRBD1 as a possible D gene (5 bases). The CDR3 contains 14 residues. The V end was cut by 4 bases, the J end by 8 bases, with 12 bases between. Germline CDR1 reads LNHNV; CDR2 reads YYDKDF (reference sequence). Supplemented by reference TRBV15 and TRBJ1-6, the full variable domain reads DAMVIQNPRYQVTQFGKPVTLSCSQTLNHNVMYWYQQKSSQAPKLLFHYYDKDFNNEADTPDNFQSRRPNTSFCFLDIRSPGLGDTAMYLCATSTTDLYSPLHFGNGTRLTVT.

The rearrangement joins TRBV4-1 to TRBJ2-7; 9 bases are a match to TRBD1. In germline, CDR1 is MGHRA, CDR2 YSYEKL. The CDR3 has 17 amino acids. The V and J ends lost 1 base and 2 bases, in that order; junction bases with no gene match: 9. The CDR3 loop is CASSQVGGTGFTYEQYF. The CDR3 DNA sequence: TGCGCCAGCAGCCAAGTGGGAGGGACAGGGTTCACCTACGAGCAGTACTTC.

The V and J genes are TRBV4-2 and TRBJ2-7, with D uncertain. V was shortened by 5 bases and J by 0 bases, with 14 bases between the two germline ends. Looked up from germline, CDR1 is LGHNA and CDR2 is YNFKEQ. The length of the CDR3 is 15 residues. The CDR3 DNA follows: TGTGCCAGCAGCGCTTCGAGCCGTGACTCCTACGAGCAGTACTTC. This gives the protein CASSASSRDSYEQYF.

V gene TRBV2 combines with J gene TRBJ1-2; D is ambiguous. The CDR3 is 15 amino acids. The V end was cut by 3 bases, the J end by 4 bases, with 15 bases between. Germline V gene data show CDR1 as SNHLY and CDR2 as FYNNEI. CDR3 in amino acids: CASSEYPSSSYGYTF. CDR3 DNA: TGTGCCAGCAGTGAGTATCCCAGTTCTTCCTATGGCTACACCTTC.

The chain links TRBV25-1 to TRBJ2-1, with 7 positions matching TRBD1. The CDR3 covers 15 residues. Germline lookup yields CDR1 MGHDK and CDR2 SYGVNS. The V segment lost 3 bases and the J segment 6 bases; nucleotides outside the gene matches: 8. The chain's CDR3 is CASSDPGTVFNEQFF. CDR3 coding DNA: TGTGCCAGCAGTGACCCGGGGACAGTCTTCAATGAGCAGTTCTTC.

CDR3 coding DNA: TGCAGCCACCCCGACGGGGAAGATGGCTACACCTTC. It encodes CSHPDGEDGYTF. V is TRBV29-1 and J is TRBJ1-2; D call uncertain. This CDR3 comprises 12 residues. Germline V gene sequence: CDR1 SQVTM, CDR2 ANQGSEA. V shed 8 bases and J shed 6 bases, with 16 bases lying between them. Complete variable domain (other parts from reference TRBV29-1 and TRBJ1-2): SAVISQKPSRDICQRGTSLTIQCQVDSQVTMMFWYRQQPGQSLTLIATANQGSEATYESGFVIDKFPISRPNLTFSTLTVSNMSPEDSSIYLCSHPDGEDGYTFGSGTRLTVV.

The chain links TRBV4-1 to TRBJ2-7; TRBD1 matches 8 bases. The CDR3 is 14 residues long. Germline lookup yields CDR1 MGHRA and CDR2 YSYEKL. V gave up 3 bases and J gave up 4 bases; unmatched junction bases: 5. This CDR3 is CASSHRDRLYEQYF. In DNA form, the CDR3 reads TGCGCCAGCAGCCACCGGGACAGGTTATACGAGCAGTACTTC.

This chain uses TRBV24-1 with TRBJ2-7; D is undetermined. Trimming shortened V by 2 bases and J by 5 bases, and 12 bases separated the two germline ends. Germline CDR1 KGHDR, CDR2 SFDVKD. The CDR3 loop spans 14 amino acids. The CDR3 protein is CATSDWAASDEQYF. DNA for the CDR3: TGTGCCACCAGTGATTGGGCAGCATCGGACGAGCAGTACTTC.

The CDR3, as DNA: TGTGCCAGTAAAAGTAGACAGTCTGGTAATTCACCCCTCCACTTT. Protein: CASKSRQSGNSPLHF. The chain combines TRBV19 with TRBJ1-6, with D possibly TRBD1 on 5 matching bases. The CDR3 spans 15 residues. Trimming left V 7 bases short and J 6 bases short, with 16 bases between. CDR1 and CDR2 from the germline V gene are LNHDA and SQIVND (reference sequence). The whole variable domain, remainder taken from reference TRBV19 and TRBJ1-6, is DGGITQSPKYLFRKEGQNVTLSCEQNLNHDAMYWYRQDPGQGLRLIYYSQIVNDFQKGDIAEGYSVSREKKESFPLTVTSAQKNPTAFYLCASKSRQSGNSPLHFGNGTRLTVT.

The rearrangement joins TRBV12-3 or TRBV12-4 to TRBJ2-2; maybe TRBD2 (5 bases). This CDR3 comprises 13 residues. The V end was cut by 11 bases, the J end by 4 bases, with 14 bases between. The CDR3 is CASALRGTGELFF. CDR3 bases: TGTGCCTCTGCGCTTCGGGGCACCGGGGAGCTGTTTTTT.

The chain combines TRBV5-1 with TRBJ2-2, with TRBD1 matching 8 bases. The V and J ends lost 3 bases and 6 bases, in that order; junction bases with no gene match: 7. There are 15 residues in the CDR3. Germline V CDR1 and CDR2: SGHRS, YFSETQ. CDR3: CASSSGQGGAGELFF. CDR3 nucleotide sequence: TGCGCCAGCAGCTCCGGACAGGGAGGAGCCGGGGAGCTGTTTTTT.

This chain connects TRBV3-1 (or the pseudogene TRBV3-2) to TRBJ1-3; D is uncertain. This CDR3 is built from 16 residues. From germline, CDR1 is LGHDT and CDR2 YNNKEL (reference sequence). The ends were cut back, 4 bases at V and 0 bases at J, with 13 bases in the middle. CDR3 sequence: CASSLPPGFSGNTIYF. The CDR3 nucleotides are TGTGCCAGCAGCCTCCCCCCGGGGTTCTCTGGAAACACCATATATTTT.

The chain joins TRBV2 to TRBJ2-1; D is possibly TRBD2 (6 bases). The V end was cut by 6 bases, the J end by 6 bases, with 12 bases between. The germline gives CDR1 SNHLY, CDR2 FYNNEI. This CDR3 region has 13 residues. The CDR3 here is CASRVTSLNEQFF. CDR3 nucleotide sequence: TGTGCCAGCAGGGTTACTAGCCTCAATGAGCAGTTCTTC.

The chain uses TRBV29-1 and TRBJ1-2; the match to TRBD1 covers 12 bases. Germline CDR1 and CDR2: SQVTM and ANQGSEA. CDR3 length: 15 residues. V gave up 4 bases and J gave up 8 bases; unmatched junction bases: 11. The CDR3 bases are TGCAGCGTTGCTCACCGGGACAGGGGGCTTTGGGGCTACACCTTC. Protein: CSVAHRDRGLWGYTF.

The chain uses TRBV5-1 and TRBJ2-1; D might be TRBD1 (6 bases). V was trimmed by 5 bases and J by 7 bases, leaving 13 bases between them. This CDR3 contains 13 residues. Germline CDR1 and CDR2: SGHRS and YFSETQ. CDR3 region: CASRRQDWNEQFF. In DNA, the CDR3 is TGCGCCAGCAGACGACAGGATTGGAATGAGCAGTTCTTC. The variable domain in full, with the rest retrieved from reference TRBV5-1 and TRBJ2-1, is KAGVTQTPRYLIKTRGQQVTLSCSPISGHRSVSWYQQTPGQGLQFLFEYFSETQRNKGNFPGRFSGRQFSNSRSEMNVSTLELGDSALYLCASRRQDWNEQFFGPGTRLTVL.

The V gene is TRBV28, the J gene TRBJ2-2; D perhaps matches TRBD1 (5 bases). The CDR3 covers 18 residues. CDR1 and CDR2 from the germline V gene are MDHEN and SYDVKM. V lost 6 bases and J lost 5, with 25 bases in between. The CDR3 nucleotides read TGTGCCAGCAGGTTCACACAGGTGGGGCCTGTTAGAACCGGGGAGCTGTTTTTT. Its translation is CASRFTQVGPVRTGELFF.

This sequence joins TRBV7-8 and TRBJ2-3; TRBD2 is a possible D gene (6 bases). The CDR3 sequence is 16 residues long. Trimming removed 1 base from V and 0 bases from J, with 11 bases in between. CDR1 is SGHVS and CDR2 is FQNEAQ in the germline V gene. CDR3 coding DNA: TGTGCCAGCAGCTTAGGGGGAGCGGGTAGCACAGATACGCAGTATTTT. Translation: CASSLGGAGSTDTQYF.